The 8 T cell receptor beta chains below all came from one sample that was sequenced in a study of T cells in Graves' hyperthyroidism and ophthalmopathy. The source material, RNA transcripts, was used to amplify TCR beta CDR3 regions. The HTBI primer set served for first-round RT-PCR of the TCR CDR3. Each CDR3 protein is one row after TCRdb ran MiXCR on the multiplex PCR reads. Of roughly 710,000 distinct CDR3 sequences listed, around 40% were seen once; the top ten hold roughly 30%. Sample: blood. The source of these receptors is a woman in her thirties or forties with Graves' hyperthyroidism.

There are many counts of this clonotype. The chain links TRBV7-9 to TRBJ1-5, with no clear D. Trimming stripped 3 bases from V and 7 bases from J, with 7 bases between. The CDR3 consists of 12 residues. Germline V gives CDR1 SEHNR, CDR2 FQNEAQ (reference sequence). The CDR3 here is CASSLGQQPQHF. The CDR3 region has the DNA TGTGCCAGCAGCTTGGGCCAGCAGCCCCAGCATTTT.

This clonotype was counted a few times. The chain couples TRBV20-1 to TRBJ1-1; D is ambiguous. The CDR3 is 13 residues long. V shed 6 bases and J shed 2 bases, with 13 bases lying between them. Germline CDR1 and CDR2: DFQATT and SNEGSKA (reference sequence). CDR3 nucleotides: TGCAGTGCAACCCCGAGCGGTAACACTGAAGCTTTCTTT. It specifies CSATPSGNTEAFF.

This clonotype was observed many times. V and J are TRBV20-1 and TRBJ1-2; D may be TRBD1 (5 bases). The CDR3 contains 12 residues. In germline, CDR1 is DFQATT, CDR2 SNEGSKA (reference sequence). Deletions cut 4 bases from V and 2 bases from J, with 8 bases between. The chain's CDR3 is CSANEGNYGYTF. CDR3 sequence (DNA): TGCAGTGCTAACGAGGGGAACTATGGCTACACCTTC.

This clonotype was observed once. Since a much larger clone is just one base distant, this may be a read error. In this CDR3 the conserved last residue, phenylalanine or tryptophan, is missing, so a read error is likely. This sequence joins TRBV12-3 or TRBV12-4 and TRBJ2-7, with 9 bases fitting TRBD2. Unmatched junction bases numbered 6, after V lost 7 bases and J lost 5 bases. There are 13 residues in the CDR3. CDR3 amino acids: CASTKAGGNEQYL. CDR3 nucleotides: TGTGCCAGCACTAAAGCGGGGGGCAACGAGCAGTACCTC.

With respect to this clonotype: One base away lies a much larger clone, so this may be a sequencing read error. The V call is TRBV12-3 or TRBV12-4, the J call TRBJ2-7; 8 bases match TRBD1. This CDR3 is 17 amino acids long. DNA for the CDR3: TGTGCCAGCAGTTCAAGCGACGACAGGGGAGAAGCCTACGTGCAGTACTTC. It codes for CASSSSDDRGEAYVQYF.

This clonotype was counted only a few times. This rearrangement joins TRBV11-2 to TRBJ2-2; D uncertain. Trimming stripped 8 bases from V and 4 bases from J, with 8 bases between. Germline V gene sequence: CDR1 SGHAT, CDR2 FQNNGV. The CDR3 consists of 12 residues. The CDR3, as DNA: TGTGCCAGCGGGAAAACCACCGGGGAGCTGTTTTTT. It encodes CASGKTTGELFF.

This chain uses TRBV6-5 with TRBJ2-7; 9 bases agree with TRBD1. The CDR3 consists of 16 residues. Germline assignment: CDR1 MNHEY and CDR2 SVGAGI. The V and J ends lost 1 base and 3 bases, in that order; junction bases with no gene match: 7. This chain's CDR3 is CASSYWPGTGNYEQYF. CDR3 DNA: TGTGCCAGCAGTTACTGGCCCGGGACAGGGAACTACGAGCAGTACTTC.

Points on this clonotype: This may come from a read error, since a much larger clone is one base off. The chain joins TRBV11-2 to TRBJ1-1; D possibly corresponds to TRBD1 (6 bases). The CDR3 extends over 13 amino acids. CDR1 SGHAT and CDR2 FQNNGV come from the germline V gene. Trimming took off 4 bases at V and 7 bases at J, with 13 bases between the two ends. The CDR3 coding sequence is TGTGCCAGCAGCTGCTCTGGGACAAGTGAAGCTTTCTTT. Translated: CASSCSGTSEAFF.